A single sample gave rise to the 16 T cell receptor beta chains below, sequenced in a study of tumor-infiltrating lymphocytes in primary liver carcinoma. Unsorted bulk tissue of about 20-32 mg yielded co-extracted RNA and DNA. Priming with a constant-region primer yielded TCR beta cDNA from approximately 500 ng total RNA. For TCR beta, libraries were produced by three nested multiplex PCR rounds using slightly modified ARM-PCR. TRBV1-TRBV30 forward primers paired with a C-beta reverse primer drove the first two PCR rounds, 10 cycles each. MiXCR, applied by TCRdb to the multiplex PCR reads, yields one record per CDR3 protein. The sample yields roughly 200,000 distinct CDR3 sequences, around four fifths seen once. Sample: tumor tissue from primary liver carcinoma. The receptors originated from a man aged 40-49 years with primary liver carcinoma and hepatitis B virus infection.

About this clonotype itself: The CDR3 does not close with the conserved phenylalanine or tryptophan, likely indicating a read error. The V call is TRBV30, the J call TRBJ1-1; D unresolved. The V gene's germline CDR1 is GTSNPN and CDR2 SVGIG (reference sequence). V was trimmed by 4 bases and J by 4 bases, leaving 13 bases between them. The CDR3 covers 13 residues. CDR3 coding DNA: TGTGCCTGGACTGTAAGACCGGCCACTGAAGCTTTCGTT. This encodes CAWTVRPATEAFV.

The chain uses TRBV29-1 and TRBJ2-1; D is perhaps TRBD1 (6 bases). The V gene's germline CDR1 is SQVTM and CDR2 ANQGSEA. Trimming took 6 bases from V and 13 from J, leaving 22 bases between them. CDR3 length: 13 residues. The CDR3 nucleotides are TGCAGCGTCATTAGGGCAGGGGTCCCCGAACAGTTCTTC. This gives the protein CSVIRAGVPEQFF.

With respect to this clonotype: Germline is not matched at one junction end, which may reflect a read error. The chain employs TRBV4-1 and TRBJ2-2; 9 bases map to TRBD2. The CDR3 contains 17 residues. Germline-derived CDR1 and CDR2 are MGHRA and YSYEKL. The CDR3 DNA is TGCGCCAGCACCCAAAACCCTAAGCGGGGGGCGATCGGGGAGCTGTTTTTT. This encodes CASTQNPKRGAIGELFF.

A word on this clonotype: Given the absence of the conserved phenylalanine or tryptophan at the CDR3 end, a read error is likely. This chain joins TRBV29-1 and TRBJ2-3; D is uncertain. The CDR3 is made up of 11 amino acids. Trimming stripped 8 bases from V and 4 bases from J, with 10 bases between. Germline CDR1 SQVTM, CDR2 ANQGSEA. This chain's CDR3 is CSTWHADTQYL. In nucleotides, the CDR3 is TGCAGCACCTGGCATGCAGATACGCAGTATCTT.

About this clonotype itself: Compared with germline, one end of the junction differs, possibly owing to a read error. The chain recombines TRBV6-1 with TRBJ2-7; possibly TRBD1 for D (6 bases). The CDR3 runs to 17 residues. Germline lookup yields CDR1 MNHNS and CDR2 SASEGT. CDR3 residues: CASSEGAEGGNVYEQYF. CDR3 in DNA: TGTGCCAGCAGTGAAGGGGCCGAAGGGGGTAACGTGTACGAACAGTACTTC.

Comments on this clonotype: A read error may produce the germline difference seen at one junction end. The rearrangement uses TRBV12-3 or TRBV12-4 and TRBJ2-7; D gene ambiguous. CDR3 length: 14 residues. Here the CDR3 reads CASTLSGCPYEQYF. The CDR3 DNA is TGTGCCAGCACTTTAAGTGGGTGCCCCTACGAGCAATACTTC.

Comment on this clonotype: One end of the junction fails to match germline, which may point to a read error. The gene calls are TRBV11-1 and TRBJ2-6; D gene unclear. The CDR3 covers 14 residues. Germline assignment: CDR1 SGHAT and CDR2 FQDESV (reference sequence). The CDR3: CASSWNSGAKVLTF. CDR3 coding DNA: TGTGCAAGCAGCTGGAACTCTGGAGCCAAGGTCCTGACTTTC.

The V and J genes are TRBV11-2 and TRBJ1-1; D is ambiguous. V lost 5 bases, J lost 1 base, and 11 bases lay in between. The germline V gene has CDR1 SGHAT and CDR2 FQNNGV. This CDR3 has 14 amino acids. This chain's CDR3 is CASSPLWRNTEAFF. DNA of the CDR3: TGTGCCAGCAGCCCACTCTGGCGGAACACTGAAGCTTTCTTT.

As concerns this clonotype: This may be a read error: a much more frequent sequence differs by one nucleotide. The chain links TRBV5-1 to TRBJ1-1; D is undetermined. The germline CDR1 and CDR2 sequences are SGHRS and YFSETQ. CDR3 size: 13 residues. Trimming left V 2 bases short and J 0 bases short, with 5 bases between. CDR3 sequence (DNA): TGCGCCAGCAGCTTTGTCATGAACACTGAAGCTTTCTTT. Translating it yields CASSFVMNTEAFF.

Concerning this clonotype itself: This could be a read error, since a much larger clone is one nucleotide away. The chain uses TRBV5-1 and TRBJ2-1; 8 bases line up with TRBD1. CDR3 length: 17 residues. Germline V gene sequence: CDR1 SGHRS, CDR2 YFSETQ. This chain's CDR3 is CASSRFTGGPSYNVQFF. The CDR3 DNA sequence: TGCGCCAGCAGCCGATTTACAGGGGGTCCTTCCTACAATGTGCAGTTCTTC.

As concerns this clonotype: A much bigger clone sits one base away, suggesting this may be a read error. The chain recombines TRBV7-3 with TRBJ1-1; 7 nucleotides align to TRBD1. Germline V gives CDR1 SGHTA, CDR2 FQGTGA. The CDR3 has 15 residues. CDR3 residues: CACSPIQGSGTEAFF. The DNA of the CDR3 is TGTGCCTGCAGTCCTATACAGGGGAGTGGCACTGAAGCTTTCTTT.

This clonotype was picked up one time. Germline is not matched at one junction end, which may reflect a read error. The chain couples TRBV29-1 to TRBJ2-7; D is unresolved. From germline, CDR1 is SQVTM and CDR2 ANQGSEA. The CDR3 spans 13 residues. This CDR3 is CSVHRYPSYERYF. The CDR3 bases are TGCAGCGTTCATCGGTATCCCTCCTACGAGCGGTACTTC.

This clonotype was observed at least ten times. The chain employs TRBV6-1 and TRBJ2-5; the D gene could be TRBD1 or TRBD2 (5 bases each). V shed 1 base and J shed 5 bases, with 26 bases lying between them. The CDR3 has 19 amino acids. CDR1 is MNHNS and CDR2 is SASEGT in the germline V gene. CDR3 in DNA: TGTGCCAGCAGTGAAGTCGGAGCCTTGGGGGACCTAATAAGGGAGACCCAGTACTTC. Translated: CASSEVGALGDLIRETQYF.

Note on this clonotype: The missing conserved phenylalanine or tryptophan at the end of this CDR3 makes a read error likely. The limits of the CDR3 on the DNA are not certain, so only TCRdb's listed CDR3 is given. CDR3 amino acids: CASSAARDCELFL. The J gene is TRBJ2-1, the V gene TRBV4-2; the D call TRBD2 from the table was never checked on the DNA. Germline V gene lookup returns CDR1 LGHNA and CDR2 YNFKEQ. The CDR3 numbers 13 amino acids, ends counted.

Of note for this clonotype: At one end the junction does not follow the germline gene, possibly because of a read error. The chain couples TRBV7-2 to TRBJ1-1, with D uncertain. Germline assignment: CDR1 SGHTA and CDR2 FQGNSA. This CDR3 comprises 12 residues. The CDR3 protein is CASSLIQTEAFF. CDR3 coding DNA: TGTGCCAGCAGCTTAATCCAGACTGAAGCCTTCTTT.

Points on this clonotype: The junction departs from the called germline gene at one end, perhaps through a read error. This chain's CDR3 is CASNLNGRASTDKQYF. The CDR3 DNA follows: TGCGCCAGCAACTTGAACGGGAGGGCTAGCACAGATAAGCAGTATTTT. The chain is built from TRBV5-1 and TRBJ2-3; 8 bases align to TRBD2. The CDR3 extends over 16 amino acids. Per germline, CDR1 SGHRS and CDR2 YFSETQ.